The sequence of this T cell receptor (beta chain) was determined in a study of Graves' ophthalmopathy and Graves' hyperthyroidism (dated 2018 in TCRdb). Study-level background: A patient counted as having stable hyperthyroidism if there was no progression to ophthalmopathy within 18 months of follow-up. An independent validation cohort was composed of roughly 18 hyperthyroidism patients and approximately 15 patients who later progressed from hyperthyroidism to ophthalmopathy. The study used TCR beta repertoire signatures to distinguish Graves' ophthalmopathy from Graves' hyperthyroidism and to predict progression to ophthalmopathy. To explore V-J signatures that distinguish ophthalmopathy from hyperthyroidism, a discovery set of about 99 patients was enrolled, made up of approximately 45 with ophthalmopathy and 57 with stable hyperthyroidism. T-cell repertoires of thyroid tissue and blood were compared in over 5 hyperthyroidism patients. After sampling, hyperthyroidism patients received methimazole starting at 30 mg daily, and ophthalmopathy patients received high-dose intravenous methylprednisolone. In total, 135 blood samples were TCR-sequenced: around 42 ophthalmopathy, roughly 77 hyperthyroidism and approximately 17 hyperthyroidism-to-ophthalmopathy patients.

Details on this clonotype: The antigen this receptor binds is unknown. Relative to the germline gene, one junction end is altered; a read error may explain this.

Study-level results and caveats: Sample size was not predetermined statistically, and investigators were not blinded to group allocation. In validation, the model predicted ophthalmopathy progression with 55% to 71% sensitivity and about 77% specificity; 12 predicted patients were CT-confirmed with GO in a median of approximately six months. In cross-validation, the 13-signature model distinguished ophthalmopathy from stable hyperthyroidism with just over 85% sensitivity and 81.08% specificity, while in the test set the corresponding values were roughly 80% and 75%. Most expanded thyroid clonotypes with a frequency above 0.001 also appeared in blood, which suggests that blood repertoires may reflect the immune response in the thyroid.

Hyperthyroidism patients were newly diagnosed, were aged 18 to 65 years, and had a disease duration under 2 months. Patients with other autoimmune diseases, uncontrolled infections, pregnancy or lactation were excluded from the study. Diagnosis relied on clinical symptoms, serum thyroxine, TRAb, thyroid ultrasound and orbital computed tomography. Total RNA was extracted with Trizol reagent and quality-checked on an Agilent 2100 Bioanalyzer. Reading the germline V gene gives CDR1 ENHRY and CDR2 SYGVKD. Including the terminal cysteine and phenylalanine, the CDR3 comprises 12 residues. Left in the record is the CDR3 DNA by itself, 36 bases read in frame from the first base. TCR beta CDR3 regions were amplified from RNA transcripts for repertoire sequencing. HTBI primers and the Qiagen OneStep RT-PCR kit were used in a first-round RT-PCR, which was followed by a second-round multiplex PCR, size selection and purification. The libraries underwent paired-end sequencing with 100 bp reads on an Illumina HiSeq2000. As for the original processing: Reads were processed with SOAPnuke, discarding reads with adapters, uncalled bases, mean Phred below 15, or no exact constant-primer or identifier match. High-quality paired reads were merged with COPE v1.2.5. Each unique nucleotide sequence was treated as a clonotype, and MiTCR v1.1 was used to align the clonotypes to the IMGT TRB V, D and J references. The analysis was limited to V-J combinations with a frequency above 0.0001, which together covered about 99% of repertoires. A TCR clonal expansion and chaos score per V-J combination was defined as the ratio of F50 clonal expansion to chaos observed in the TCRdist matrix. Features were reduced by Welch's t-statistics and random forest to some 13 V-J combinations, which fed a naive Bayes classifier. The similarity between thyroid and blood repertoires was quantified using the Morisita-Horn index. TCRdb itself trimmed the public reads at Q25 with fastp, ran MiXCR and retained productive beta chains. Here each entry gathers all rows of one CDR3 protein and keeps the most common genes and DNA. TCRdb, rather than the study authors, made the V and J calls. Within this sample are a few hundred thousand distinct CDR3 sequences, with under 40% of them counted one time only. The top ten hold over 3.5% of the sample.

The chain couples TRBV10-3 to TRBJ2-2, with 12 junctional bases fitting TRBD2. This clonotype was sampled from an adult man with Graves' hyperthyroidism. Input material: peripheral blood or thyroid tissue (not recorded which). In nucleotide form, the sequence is TGTGCCATCAGTGTGACTAGCGGGGGGCTGTTTTTT. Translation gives CAISVTSGGLFF.